This T cell receptor (beta chain) was captured in a study of CD8+CD57+ T cells in acquired aplastic anemia. Study information: On average, sorted CD4+ and CD8+ cells gave roughly 2.9 ug of DNA.

Concerning this clonotype: The antigen remains unidentified. This CDR3 is missing its conserved last phenylalanine or tryptophan, likely due to a read error.

All sequencing subjects had displayed CD8+CD57+ cell expansion on flow cytometry. Among the patients, all had severe acquired aplastic anemia. V was shortened by 1 base and J by 4 bases, with 2 bases between the two germline ends. There are 12 residues in the CDR3. General study findings and limits: With respect to CD8+ Simpson's diversity, patients and controls did not differ significantly. Comparison of patients with controls identified about 27 shared CD8+ CDR3 sequences.

The template used for profiling TCR beta VDJ and CDR3 was genomic DNA. TCRdb reprocessed the reads via MiXCR and lists one record per CDR3 protein. This sample has roughly 240,000 distinct CDR3 sequences, with 47% found just once. The chain links TRBV12-3 or TRBV12-4 to TRBJ1-5; D is unclear. The sequencing sample was made of sorted CD4+, CD8+, or CD8+CD57+ T cells (not recorded which) from PBMCs. The sequence was collected from a human donor with aplastic anemia. This CDR3 reads CASSLGNQPQHY. CDR3 coding DNA: TGTGCCAGCAGTTTAGGGAATCAGCCCCAGCATTAT.